A single T cell receptor (beta chain) is shown here with its context. The TCR library protocol attached unique molecular identifiers to the individual cDNA molecules. TCRdb analysed the 5' RACE reads with MiXCR anew, one entry per CDR3 protein. The data show 25,000 to 35,000 distinct CDR3 sequences, more than 4.5% seen once. The data are from a study of early T cells in non-severe SARS-CoV-2 infection. Across the whole study: Bulk RNA from unsorted whole blood was sequenced; chains were unpaired.

Trimming removed 0 bases from V and 7 bases from J; junction bases left unmatched: 4. The germline CDR1 and CDR2 sequences are KGHSH and LQKENI. The CDR3 spans 15 residues. Material: whole blood. The source is an adult who was a healthcare worker with PCR-confirmed SARS-CoV-2 infection or an uninfected control (not recorded which). V gene TRBV18 combines with J gene TRBJ2-1, with 9 bases lining up with TRBD2. DNA of the CDR3: TGTGCCAGCTCACCACCAGGACTAGCGAATAATGAGCAGTTCTTC. This codes for CASSPPGLANNEQFF.